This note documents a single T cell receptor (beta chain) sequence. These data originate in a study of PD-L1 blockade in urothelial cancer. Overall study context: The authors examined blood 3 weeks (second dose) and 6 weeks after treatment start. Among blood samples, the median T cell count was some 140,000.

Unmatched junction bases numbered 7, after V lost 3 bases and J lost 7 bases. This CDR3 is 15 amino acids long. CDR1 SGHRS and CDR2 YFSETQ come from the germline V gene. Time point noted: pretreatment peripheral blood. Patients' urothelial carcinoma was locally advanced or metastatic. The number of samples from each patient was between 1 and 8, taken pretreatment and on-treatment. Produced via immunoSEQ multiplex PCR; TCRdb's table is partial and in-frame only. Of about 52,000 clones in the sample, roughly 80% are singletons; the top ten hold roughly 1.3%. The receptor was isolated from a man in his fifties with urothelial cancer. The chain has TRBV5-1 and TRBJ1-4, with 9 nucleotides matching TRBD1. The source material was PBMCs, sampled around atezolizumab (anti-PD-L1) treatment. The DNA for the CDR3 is TGCGCCAGCAGCTCACCCACAGGGGGCGGTGAAAAACTGTTTTTT. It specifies CASSSPTGGGEKLFF.